The present entry profiles one T cell receptor beta chain with its context. What it recognizes is unknown. This entry belongs to a study of brain metastases from non-small cell lung cancer. The study, taken as a whole, reports: Metastases had sparse T cells but largely shared repertoires with primaries. Brain metastases had lower T-cell infiltration than primary tumors. In nearly 65% of brain metastases, T-cell clones were expanded compared with matched primary tumors.

The data were produced by immunoSEQ multiplex PCR, yet TCRdb's version contains in-frame clones alone and is incomplete. Of thousands of clones in the sample, approximately 80% were seen once. The germline gives CDR1 SGHRS, CDR2 YFSETQ. This CDR3 comprises 14 residues. Trimming took off 3 bases at V and 1 base at J, with 10 bases between the two ends. The receptor comes from a donor over 35 with non-small cell lung cancer. Material: tissue from a brain metastasis. The V gene is TRBV5-1, the J gene TRBJ2-5, with no clear D. This CDR3 is CASSSAGVQETQYF. DNA for the CDR3: TGCGCCAGCAGCTCAGCAGGCGTCCAAGAGACCCAGTACTTC.